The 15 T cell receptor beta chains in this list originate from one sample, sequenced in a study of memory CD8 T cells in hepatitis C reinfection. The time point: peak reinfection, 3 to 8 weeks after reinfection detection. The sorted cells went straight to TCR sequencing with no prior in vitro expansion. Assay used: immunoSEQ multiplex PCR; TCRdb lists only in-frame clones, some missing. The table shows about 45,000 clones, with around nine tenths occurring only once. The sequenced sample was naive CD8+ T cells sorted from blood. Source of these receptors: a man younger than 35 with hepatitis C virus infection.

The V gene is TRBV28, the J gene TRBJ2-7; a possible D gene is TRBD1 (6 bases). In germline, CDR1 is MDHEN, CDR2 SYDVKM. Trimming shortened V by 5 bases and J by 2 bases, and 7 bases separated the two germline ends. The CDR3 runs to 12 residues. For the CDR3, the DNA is TGTGCCAGCAGTGGGGACACCTACGAGCAGTACTTC. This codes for CASSGDTYEQYF.

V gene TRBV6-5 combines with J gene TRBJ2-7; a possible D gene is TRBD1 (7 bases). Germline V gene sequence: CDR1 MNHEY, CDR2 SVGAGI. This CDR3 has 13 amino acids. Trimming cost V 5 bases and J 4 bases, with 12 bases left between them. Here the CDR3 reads CASSPRGRYEQYF. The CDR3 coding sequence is TGTGCCAGCAGTCCCAGGGGGAGGTACGAGCAGTACTTC.

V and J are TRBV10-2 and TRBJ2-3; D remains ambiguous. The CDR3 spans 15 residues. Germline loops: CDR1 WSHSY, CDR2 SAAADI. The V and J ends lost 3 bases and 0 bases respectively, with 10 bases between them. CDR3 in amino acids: CASSDVAASTDTQYF. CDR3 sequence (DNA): TGCGCCAGCAGTGATGTTGCGGCTAGCACAGATACGCAGTATTTT.

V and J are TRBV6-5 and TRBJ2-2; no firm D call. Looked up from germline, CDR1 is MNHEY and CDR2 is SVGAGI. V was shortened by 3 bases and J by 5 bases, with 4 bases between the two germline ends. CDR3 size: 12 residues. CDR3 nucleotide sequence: TGTGCCAGCAGTTATCAGACCGGGGAGCTGTTTTTT. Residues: CASSYQTGELFF.

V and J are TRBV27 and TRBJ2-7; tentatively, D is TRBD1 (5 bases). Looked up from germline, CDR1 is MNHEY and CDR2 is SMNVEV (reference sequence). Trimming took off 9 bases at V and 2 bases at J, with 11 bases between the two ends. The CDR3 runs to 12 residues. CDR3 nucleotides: TGTGCCAGTAGACAGAACCCCTACGAGCAGTACTTC. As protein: CASRQNPYEQYF.

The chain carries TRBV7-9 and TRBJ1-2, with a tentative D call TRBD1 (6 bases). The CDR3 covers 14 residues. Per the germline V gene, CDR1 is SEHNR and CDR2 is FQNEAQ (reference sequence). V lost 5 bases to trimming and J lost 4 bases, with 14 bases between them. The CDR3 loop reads CASSPPGTPYGYTF. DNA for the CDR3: TGTGCCAGCAGCCCCCCTGGGACACCCTATGGCTACACCTTC.

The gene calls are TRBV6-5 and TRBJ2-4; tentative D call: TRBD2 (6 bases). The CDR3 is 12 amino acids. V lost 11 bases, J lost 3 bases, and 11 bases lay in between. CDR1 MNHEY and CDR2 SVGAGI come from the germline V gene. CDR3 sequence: CASGGNKNIQYF. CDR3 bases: TGTGCCTCTGGGGGGAACAAAAACATTCAGTACTTC.

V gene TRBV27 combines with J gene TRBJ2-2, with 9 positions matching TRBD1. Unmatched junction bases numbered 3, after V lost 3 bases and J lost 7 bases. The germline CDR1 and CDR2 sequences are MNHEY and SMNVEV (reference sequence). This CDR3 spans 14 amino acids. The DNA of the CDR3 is TGTGCCAGCAGTTTGGGGACAGGGATCGGGGAGCTGTTTTTT. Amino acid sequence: CASSLGTGIGELFF.

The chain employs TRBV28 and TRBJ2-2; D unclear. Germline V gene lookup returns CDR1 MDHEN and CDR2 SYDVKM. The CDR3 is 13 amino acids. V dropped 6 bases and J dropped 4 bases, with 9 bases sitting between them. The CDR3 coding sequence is TGTGCCAGCAGCAAGGAGAGCACCGGGGAGCTGTTTTTT. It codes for CASSKESTGELFF.

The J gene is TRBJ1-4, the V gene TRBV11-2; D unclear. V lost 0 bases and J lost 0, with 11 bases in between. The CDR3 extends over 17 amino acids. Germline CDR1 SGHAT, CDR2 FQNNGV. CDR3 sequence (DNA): TGTGCCAGCAGCTTAGATCGTTTGGACTCAACTAATGAAAAACTGTTTTTT. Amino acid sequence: CASSLDRLDSTNEKLFF.

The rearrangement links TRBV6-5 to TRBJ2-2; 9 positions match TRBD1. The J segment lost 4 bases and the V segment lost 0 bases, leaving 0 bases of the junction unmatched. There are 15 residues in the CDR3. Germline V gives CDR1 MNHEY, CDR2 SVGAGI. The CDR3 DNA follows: TGTGCCAGCAGTTACTCGGGACAGGGCACCGGGGAGCTGTTTTTT. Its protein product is CASSYSGQGTGELFF.

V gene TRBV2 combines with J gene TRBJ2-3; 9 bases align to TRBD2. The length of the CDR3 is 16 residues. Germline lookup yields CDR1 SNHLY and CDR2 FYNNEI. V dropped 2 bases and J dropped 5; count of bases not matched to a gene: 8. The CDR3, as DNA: TGTGCCAGCAGTGAATTGGCGGGGGGGCGCGGAGATACGCAGTATTTT. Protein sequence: CASSELAGGRGDTQYF.

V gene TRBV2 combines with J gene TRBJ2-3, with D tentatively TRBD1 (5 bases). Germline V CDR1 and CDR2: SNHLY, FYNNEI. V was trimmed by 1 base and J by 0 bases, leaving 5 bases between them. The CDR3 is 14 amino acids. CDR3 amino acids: CASSEEGSTDTQYF. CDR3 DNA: TGTGCCAGCAGTGAAGAGGGGAGCACAGATACGCAGTATTTT.

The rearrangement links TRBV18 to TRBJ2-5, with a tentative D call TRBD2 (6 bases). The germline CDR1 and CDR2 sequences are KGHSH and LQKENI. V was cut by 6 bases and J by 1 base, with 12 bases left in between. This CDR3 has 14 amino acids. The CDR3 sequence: CASSPRDSQETQYF. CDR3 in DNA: TGTGCCAGCTCTCCGAGGGACTCCCAAGAGACCCAGTACTTC. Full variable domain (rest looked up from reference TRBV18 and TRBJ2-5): NAGVMQNPRHLVRRRGQEARLRCSPMKGHSHVYWYRQLPEEGLKFMVYLQKENIIDESGMPKERFSAEFPKEGPSILRIQQVVRGDSAAYFCASSPRDSQETQYFGPGTRLLVL.

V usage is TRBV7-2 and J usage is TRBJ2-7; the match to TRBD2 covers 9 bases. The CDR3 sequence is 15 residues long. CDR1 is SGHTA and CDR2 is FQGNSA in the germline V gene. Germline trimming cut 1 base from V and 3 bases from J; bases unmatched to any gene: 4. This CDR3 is CASSLVAGARYEQYV. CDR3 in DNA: TGTGCCAGCAGCTTAGTAGCGGGGGCCCGCTACGAGCAGTACGTC.